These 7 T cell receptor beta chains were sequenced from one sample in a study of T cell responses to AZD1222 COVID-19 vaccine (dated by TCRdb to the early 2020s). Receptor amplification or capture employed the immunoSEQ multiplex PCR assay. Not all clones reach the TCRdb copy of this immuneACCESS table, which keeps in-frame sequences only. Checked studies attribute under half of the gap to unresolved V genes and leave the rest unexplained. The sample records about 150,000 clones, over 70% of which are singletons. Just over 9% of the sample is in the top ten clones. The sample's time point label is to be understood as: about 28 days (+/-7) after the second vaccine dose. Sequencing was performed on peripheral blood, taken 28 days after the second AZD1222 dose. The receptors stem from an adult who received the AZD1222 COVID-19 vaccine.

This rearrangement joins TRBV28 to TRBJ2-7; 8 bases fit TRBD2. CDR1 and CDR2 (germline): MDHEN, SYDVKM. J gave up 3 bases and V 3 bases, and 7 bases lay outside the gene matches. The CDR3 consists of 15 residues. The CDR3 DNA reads TGTGCCAGCAGTTTCCTGGGCAGCGGGAGCTACGAGCAGTACTTC. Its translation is CASSFLGSGSYEQYF.

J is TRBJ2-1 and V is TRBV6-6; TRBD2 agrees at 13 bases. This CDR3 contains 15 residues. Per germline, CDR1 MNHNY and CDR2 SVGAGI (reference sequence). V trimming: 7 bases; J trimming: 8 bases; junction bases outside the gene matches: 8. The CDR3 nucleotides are TGTGCCAGCAAAGGACTAGCGGGAGTATTCGATGAGCAGTTCTTC. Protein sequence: CASKGLAGVFDEQFF.

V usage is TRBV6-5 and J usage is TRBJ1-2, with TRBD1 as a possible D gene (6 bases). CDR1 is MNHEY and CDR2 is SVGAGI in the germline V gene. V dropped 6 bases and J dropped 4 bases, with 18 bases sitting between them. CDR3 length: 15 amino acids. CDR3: CASSPDRSGVYGYTF. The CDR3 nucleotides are TGTGCCAGCAGCCCGGACAGATCGGGAGTCTATGGCTACACCTTC.

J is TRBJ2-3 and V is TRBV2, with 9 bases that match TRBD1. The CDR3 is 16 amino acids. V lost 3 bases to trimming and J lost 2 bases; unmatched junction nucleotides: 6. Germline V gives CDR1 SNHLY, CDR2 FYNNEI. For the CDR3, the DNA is TGTGCCAGCAGTGATGTAGGACAGGGGATCACAGATACGCAGTATTTT. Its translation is CASSDVGQGITDTQYF.

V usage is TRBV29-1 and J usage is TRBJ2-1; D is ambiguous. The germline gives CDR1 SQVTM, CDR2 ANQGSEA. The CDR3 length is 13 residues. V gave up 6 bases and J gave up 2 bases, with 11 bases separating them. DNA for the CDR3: TGCAGCGTCTCGTCCTCCACCTACAATGAGCAGTTCTTC. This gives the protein CSVSSSTYNEQFF.

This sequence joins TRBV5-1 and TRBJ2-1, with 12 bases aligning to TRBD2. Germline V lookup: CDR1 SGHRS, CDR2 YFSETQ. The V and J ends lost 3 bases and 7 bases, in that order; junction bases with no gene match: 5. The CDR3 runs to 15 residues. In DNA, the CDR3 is TGCGCCAGCAGCTCAGGACTAGCGGGGAATAATGAGCAGTTCTTC. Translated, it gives CASSSGLAGNNEQFF.

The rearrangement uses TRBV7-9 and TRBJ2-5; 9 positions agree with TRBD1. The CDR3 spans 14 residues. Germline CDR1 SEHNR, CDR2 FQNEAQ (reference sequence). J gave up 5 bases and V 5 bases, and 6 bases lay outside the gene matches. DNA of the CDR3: TGTGCCAGCAGCCCGCGGACAGGGGTGGAGACCCAGTACTTC. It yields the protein CASSPRTGVETQYF.